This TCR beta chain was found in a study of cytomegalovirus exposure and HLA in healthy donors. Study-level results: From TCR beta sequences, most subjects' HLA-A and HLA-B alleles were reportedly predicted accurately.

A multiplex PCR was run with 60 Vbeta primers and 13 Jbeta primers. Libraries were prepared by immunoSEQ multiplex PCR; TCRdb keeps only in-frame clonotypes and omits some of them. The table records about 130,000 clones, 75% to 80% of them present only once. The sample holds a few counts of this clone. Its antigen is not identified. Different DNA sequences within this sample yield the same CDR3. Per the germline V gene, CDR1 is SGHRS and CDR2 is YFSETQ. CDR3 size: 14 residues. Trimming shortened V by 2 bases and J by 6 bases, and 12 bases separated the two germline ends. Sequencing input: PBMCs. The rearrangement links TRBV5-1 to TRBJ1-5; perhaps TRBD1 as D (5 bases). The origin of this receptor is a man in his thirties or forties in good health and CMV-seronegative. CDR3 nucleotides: TGCGCCAGCAGCTTAGGGGAGGGAGGTCAGCCCCAGCATTTT. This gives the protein CASSLGEGGQPQHF. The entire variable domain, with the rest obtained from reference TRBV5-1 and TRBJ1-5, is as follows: KAGVTQTPRYLIKTRGQQVTLSCSPISGHRSVSWYQQTPGQGLQFLFEYFSETQRNKGNFPGRFSGRQFSNSRSEMNVSTLELGDSALYLCASSLGEGGQPQHFGDGTRLSIL.